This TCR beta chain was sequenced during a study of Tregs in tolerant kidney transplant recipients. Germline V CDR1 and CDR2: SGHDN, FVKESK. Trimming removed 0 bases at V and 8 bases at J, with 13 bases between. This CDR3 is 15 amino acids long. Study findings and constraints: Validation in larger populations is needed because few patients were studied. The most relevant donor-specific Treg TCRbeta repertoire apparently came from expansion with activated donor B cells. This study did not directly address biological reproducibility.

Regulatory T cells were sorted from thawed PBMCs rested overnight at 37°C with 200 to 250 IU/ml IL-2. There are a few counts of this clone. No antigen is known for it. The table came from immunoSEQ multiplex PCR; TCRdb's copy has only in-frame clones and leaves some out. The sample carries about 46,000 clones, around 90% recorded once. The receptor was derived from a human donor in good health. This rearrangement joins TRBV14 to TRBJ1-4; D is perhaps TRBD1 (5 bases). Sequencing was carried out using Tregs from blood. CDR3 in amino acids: CASSQDLGVGEKLFF. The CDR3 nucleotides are TGTGCCAGCAGCCAAGATTTAGGGGTCGGGGAAAAACTGTTTTTT.